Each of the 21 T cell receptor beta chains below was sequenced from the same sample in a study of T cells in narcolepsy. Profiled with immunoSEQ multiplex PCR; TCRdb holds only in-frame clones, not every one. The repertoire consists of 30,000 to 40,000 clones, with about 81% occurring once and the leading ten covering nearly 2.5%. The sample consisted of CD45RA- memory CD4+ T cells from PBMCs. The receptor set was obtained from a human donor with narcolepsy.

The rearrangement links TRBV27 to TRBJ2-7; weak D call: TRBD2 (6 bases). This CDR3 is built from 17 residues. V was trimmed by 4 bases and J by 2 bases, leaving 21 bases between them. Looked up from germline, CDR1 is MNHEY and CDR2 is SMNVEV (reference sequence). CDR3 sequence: CASSSPSRGGDAYEQYF. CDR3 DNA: TGTGCCAGCAGTTCCCCTTCCCGAGGCGGGGATGCCTACGAGCAGTACTTC.

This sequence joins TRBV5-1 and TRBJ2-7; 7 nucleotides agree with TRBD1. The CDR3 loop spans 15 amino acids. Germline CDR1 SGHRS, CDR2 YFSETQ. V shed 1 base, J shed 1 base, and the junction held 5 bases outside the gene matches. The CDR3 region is CASSLLQGTSYEQYF. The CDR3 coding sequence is TGCGCCAGCAGCTTGTTACAGGGGACGTCCTACGAGCAGTACTTC.

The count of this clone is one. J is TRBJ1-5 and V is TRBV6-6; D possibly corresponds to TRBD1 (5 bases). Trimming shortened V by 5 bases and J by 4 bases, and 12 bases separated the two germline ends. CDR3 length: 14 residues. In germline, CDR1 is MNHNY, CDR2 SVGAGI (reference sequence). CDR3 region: CASSTRQSNQPQHF. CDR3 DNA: TGTGCCAGCAGTACCAGACAGTCGAATCAGCCCCAGCATTTT.

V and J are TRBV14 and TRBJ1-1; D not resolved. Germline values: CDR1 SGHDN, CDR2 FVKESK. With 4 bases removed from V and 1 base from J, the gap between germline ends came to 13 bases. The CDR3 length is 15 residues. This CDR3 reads CASSPYRDGNTEAFF. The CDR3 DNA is TGTGCCAGCAGCCCATATCGAGACGGGAACACTGAAGCTTTCTTT.

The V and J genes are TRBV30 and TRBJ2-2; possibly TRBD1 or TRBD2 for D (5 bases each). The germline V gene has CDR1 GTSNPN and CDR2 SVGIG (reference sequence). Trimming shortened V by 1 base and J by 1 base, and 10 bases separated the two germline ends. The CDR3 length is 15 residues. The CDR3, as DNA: TGTGCCTGGAGTGGGGACCCCAGGAACACCGGGGAGCTGTTTTTT. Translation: CAWSGDPRNTGELFF.

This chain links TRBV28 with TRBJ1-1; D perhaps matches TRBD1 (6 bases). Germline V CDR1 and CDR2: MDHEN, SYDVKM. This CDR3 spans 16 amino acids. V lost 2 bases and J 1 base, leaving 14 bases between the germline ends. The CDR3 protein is CASSLILGAGNTEAFF. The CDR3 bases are TGTGCCAGCAGTTTAATCTTGGGGGCCGGGAACACTGAAGCTTTCTTT.

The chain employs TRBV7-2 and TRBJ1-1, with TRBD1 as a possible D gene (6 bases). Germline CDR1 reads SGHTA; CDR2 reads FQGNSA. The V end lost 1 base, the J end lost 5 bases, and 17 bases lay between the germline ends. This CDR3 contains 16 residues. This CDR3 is CASSLVSGAAETEAFF. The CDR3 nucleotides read TGTGCCAGCAGCTTAGTTTCAGGGGCCGCGGAGACTGAAGCTTTCTTT. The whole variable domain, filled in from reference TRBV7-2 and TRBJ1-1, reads GAGVSQSPSNKVTEKGKDVELRCDPISGHTALYWYRQSLGQGLEFLIYFQGNSAPDKSGLPSDRFSAERTGGSVSTLTIQRTQQEDSAVYLCASSLVSGAAETEAFFGQGTRLTVV.

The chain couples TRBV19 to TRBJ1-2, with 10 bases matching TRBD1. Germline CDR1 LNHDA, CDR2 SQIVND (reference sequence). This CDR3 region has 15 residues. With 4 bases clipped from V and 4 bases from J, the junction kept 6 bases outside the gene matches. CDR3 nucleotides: TGTGCCAGTAGTACTCGGGACAGGGGAGGCTATGGCTACACCTTC. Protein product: CASSTRDRGGYGYTF.

DNA for the CDR3: TGCGCCAGCAGCCAAGGGCCCCTGGTAGGTGGCTACACCTTC. Its translation is CASSQGPLVGGYTF. The chain links TRBV4-3 to TRBJ1-2, with D uncertain. The CDR3 length is 14 residues. Per germline, CDR1 LGHNA and CDR2 YSLEER. Trimming stripped 1 base from V and 7 bases from J, with 13 bases between.

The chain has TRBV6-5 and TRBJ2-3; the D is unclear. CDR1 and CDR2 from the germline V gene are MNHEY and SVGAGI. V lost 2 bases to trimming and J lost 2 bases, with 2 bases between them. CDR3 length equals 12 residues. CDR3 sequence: CASSYTTDTQYF. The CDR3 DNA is TGTGCCAGCAGTTACACCACAGATACGCAGTATTTT.

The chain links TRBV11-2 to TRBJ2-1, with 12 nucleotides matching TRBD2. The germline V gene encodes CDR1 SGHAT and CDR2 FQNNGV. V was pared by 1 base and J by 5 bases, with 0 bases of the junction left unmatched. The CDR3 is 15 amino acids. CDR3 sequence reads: CASSLGLAGDNEQFF. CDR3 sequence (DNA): TGTGCCAGCAGCTTAGGACTAGCGGGAGACAATGAGCAGTTCTTC.

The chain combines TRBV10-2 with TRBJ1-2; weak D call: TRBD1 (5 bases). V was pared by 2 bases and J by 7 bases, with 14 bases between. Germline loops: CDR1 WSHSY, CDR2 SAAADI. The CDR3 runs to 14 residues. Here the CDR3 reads CASSEGEGRRGYTF. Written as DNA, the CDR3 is TGCGCCAGCAGTGAGGGGGAGGGGCGGCGTGGCTACACCTTC.

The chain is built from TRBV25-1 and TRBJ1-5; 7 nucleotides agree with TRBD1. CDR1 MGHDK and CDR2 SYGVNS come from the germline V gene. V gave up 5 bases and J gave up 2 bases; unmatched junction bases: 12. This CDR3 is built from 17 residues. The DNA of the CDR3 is TGTGCCAGCAGTCCTAGCAGAGGGGGCCTCGGCAATCAGCCCCAGCATTTT. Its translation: CASSPSRGGLGNQPQHF.

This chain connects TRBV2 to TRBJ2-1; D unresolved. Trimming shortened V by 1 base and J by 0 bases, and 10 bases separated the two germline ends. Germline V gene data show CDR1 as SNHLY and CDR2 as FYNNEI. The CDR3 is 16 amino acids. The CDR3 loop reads CASSEEGGSSYNEQFF. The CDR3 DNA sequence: TGTGCCAGCAGTGAAGAGGGCGGTAGCTCCTACAATGAGCAGTTCTTC.

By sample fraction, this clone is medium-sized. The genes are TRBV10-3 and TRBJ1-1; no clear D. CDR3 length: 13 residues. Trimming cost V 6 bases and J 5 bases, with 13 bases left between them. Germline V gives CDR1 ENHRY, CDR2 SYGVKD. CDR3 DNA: TGTGCCATCAGGGACCCAGACGGGACTGAAGCTTTCTTT. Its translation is CAIRDPDGTEAFF.

CDR3 sequence reads: CASTAAEGLETQYF. The CDR3 coding sequence is TGTGCCAGTACGGCCGCGGAGGGCCTAGAGACCCAGTACTTC. The chain employs TRBV19 and TRBJ2-5, with D tentatively TRBD2 (6 bases). The CDR3 runs to 14 residues. Germline CDR1 is LNHDA and CDR2 is SQIVND (reference sequence). V lost 7 bases and J 4 bases, leaving 16 bases between the germline ends.

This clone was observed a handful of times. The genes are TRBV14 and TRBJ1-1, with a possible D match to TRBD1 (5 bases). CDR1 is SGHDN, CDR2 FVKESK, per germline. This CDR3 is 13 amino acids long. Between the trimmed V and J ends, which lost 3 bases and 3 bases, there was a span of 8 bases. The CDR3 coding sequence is TGTGCCAGCAGCCAGCAGACAGACACTGAAGCTTTCTTT. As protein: CASSQQTDTEAFF. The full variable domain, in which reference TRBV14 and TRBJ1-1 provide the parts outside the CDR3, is EAGVTQFPSHSVIEKGQTVTLRCDPISGHDNLYWYRRVMGKEIKFLLHFVKESKQDESGMPNNRFLAERTGGTYSTLKVQPAELEDSGVYFCASSQQTDTEAFFGQGTRLTVV.

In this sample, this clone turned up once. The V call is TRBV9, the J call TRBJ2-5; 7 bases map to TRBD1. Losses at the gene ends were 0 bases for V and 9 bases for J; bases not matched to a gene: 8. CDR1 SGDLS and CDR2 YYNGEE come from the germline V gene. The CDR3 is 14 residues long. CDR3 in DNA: TGTGCCAGCAGCGTAGAGGCCAGGGGGTCGGCCCAGTACTTC. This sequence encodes CASSVEARGSAQYF.

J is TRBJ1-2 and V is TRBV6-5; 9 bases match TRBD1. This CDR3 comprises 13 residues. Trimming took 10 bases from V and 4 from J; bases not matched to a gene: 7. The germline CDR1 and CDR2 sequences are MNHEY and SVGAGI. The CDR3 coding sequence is TGTGCCACTCGGACAGGGGACGGCTATGGCTACACCTTC. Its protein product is CATRTGDGYGYTF.

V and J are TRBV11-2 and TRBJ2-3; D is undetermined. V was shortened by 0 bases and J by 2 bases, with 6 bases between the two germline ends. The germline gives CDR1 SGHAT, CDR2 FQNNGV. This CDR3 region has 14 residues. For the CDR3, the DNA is TGTGCCAGCAGCTTAGAAATCCTCACAGATACGCAGTATTTT. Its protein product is CASSLEILTDTQYF.

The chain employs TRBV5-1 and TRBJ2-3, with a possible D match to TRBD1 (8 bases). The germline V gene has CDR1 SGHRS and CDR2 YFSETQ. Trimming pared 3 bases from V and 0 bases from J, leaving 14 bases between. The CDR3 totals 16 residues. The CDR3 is CASSSTGGVSTDTQYF. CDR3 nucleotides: TGCGCCAGCAGCTCAACAGGGGGGGTTAGCACAGATACGCAGTATTTT. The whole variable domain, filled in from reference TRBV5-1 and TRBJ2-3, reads KAGVTQTPRYLIKTRGQQVTLSCSPISGHRSVSWYQQTPGQGLQFLFEYFSETQRNKGNFPGRFSGRQFSNSRSEMNVSTLELGDSALYLCASSSTGGVSTDTQYFGPGTRLTVL.